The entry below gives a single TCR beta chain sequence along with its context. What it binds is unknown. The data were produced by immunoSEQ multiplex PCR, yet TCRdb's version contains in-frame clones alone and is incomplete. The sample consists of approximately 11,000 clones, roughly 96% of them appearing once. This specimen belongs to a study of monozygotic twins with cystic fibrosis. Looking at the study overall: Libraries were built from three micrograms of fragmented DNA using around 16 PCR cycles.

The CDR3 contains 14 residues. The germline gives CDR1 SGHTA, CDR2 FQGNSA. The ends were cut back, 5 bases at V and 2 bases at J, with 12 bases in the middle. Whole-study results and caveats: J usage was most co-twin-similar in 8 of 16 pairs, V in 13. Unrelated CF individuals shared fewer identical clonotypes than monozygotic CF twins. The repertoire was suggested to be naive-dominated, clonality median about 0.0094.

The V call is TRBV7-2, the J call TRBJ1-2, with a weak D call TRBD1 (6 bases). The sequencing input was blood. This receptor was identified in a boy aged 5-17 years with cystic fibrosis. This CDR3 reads CASSMDTGNYGYTF. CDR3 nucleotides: TGTGCCAGCAGCATGGATACAGGGAACTATGGCTACACCTTC.